This T cell receptor (beta chain) stems from a study of T cells in localized non-small cell lung cancer. Overall study results and limits: Greater blood T cell density accompanied longer overall survival. Uninvolved neighboring lung showed the greatest T cell clonality, exceeding tumor. Of the top 100 tumor clones, median about 53 were in adjacent lung, approximately 28 among its top 100.

For this clone: The antigen is undetermined.

This CDR3 is 15 amino acids long. Trimming removed 4 bases from V and 6 bases from J; junction bases left unmatched: 9. Germline lookup yields CDR1 SGDLS and CDR2 YYNGEE. Method: immunoSEQ multiplex PCR; TCRdb's copy keeps in-frame clones and lacks some. The table has fewer than 50,000 clones, roughly 89% seen once. This specimen consisted of peripheral blood mononuclear cells, obtained before any cancer treatment. The receptor was derived from a male donor aged 60 or over with stage II lung adenocarcinoma. The V call is TRBV9, the J call TRBJ1-5; 8 positions agree with TRBD1. The CDR3 reads CASSLGDRGSQPQHF. CDR3 sequence (DNA): TGTGCCAGCAGCCTGGGCGACAGGGGCAGTCAGCCCCAGCATTTT.